The T cell receptor beta chain described here comes from a study of identical twins (dated by TCRdb to about 2016). Study-wide context: To test whether fetal clonotypes persist, this study deep-sequenced TCR alpha and beta repertoires from monozygotic twins, from unrelated adults of various ages, and from cord blood. To rule out contamination, the twin experiments were replicated at different times with different library preparation protocols. The paper's findings and limits, for the study overall: Recombination models systematically underestimated out-of-frame TCR alpha sharing in monozygotic twins but agreed with sharing between unrelated individuals. Fewer insertions were carried by abundant cord blood beta clonotypes, a similar but weaker trend appeared in young adult naive repertoires, and no such trend appeared in memory repertoires. Invariant T cells such as MAIT and iNKT could partly confound zero-insertion analyses, though diverse VJ usage argued against this for most clonotypes. Conclusions relied on cross-sectional statistical analysis, since the same donors could not be followed over many years. Excess twin sharing in beta out-of-frame sequences was weaker because fewer shared sequences lowered the signal-to-noise ratio. Out-of-frame TCR alpha sequences shared between twins showed an excess of low generation-probability sequences compared with coincidental sharing between unrelated individuals.

Preparation of the library involved 5' RACE. Reads for this sample came from an Illumina HiSeq 2000. A universal primer binding site was added through template switching, and the final cDNA carried a unique molecular identifier so that TCR cDNA molecules could be counted accurately. First-strand cDNA for TCR alpha and beta chains was synthesized from specific primers in the conserved constant-segment region. To control for contamination, every cDNA library was double barcoded, receiving both a SMART-Mk sample barcode and Illumina barcodes. TruSeq adapter sequences and Illumina sample barcodes were added in two successive PCR steps. TCR alpha and beta cDNA libraries were sequenced on the Illumina HiSeq platform with custom primers. The published analysis was carried out like this. Raw reads were processed with MiGEC to extract unique molecular identifiers, and MiXCR was used to determine CDR3 positions. Recombination models were inferred per individual with the repgenHMM and IGoR tools using an EM algorithm. Shared clonotypes were analyzed with the tcR package in R, and sharing was normalized by the product of cloneset sizes. To study raw recombination free of thymic and clonal selection effects, out-of-frame nonproductive sequences were analyzed. Using fastp at Q25 and MiXCR, TCRdb reprocessed the public reads and kept productive beta chains. Records with the same CDR3 protein are collapsed into one entry carrying the most frequent genes and DNA. TCRdb's processing, not the authors', yielded these V and J calls. Within this sample are roughly 240,000 distinct CDR3 sequences, with approximately 7.9% of them counted one time only. Around 5% of the sample rests with the top ten.

This clonotype appeared a few times. It has no known antigen specificity. No base quality information exists; no much larger clone differs at one position. All donors were healthy Caucasians. The twin cohort comprised three pairs of female monozygotic twins, all aged roughly 18 to 29 years. Positive isolation kits from Invitrogen were used to isolate the CD4+ and CD8+ T cell populations. The sample was also reused in another study, on yellow fever vaccine responses in identical twins. The second investigation adds: The authors reported that the T cell response to vaccination in identical twins appeared partly convergent and partly personalized. The study precisely tracked vaccine-responding T cell clones in identical twins.

The clonotype originates from a woman aged 18-35 years in good health. The sample comprised CD8+ T cells sorted from blood.

The DNA reads TGTGCCAGCAGTCCACTGGGGGGGTCGGGCATTCAGTACTTC. This is translated as CASSPLGGSGIQYF. Recombination connected TRBV12-3 or TRBV12-4 to TRBJ2-4, and 7 junctional nucleotides match TRBD2. The CDR3 runs 14 residues from the cysteine to the phenylalanine. The read is trimmed to its CDR3 DNA, 42 bases read in frame from base 1. At the junction V is shortened by 5 bases and J by 9 bases; bases outside the gene matches: 10.